This TCR beta chain was captured by sequencing in a study of cytomegalovirus exposure and HLA in healthy donors. Overall study results and limits: The finding came from a later analysis; first-cohort TCR clusters tended to co-occur in the 130 or so validation repertoires. According to the study, around 150 TCR beta chains were cytomegalovirus-associated. Most TCR sequences were rare, but some public TCRs occurred in many donors.

Sequencing used immunoSEQ multiplex PCR; TCRdb keeps in-frame clones, though not all of them. The profile shows approximately 150,000 clones, almost 85% of them singletons. Turning to this clone: No antigen is known for it.

The CDR3 is 14 amino acids. The V gene's germline CDR1 is SGHDT and CDR2 YYEEEE. V shed 5 bases, J shed 7 bases, and the junction held 6 bases outside the gene matches. The TCR was taken from a man aged 30 to 45 in good health and CMV-seropositive. What was sequenced was PBMCs. The chain recombines TRBV5-6 with TRBJ1-2; the match to TRBD1 covers 12 bases. CDR3: CASRWGTGGAGYTF. The CDR3 coding sequence is TGTGCCAGCAGGTGGGGGACAGGGGGCGCTGGCTACACCTTC.